This T cell receptor (beta chain) was obtained from a study of blood T cell repertoires in COVID-19. Overall study context: Donors in the United States, Italy and Spain gave samples during acute or convalescent COVID-19. T cells, B-cell-depleted T cells, or PBMCs supplied cDNA or gDNA.

In germline, CDR1 is SGHTS, CDR2 YDEGEE. J gave up 5 bases and V 6 bases, and 7 bases lay outside the gene matches. There are 16 residues in the CDR3. Original methodology: Researchers report that nucleated cell counts were estimated from reference gene primer amplification. The assay was immunoSEQ multiplex PCR, and TCRdb's table has in-frame clones only and misses some. The D gene and trimming were derived from the DNA, and the V and J assignments and clone size from that table. The table shows 40,000 to 60,000 clones, with about 71% occurring only once. The specimen was peripheral blood. This sequence joins TRBV5-8 and TRBJ2-2; TRBD2 agrees at 13 bases. The receptor comes from a woman aged 70-85 years with acute or convalescent COVID-19. Written as DNA, the CDR3 is TGTGCCAGCACTACTAGCGGGAGGGCCGGTACCGGGGAGCTGTTTTTT. Translating gives CASTTSGRAGTGELFF.